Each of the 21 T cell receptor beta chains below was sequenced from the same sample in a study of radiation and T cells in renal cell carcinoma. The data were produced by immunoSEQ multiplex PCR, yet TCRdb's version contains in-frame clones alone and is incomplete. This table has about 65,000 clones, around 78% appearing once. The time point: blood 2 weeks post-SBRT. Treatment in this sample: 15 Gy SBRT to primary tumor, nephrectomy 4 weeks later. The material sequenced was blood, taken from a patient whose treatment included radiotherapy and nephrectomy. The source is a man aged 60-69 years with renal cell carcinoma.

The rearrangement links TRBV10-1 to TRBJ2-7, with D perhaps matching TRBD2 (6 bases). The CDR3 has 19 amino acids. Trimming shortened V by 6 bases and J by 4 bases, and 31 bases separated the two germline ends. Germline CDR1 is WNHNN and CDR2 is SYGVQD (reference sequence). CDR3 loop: CASSPSTGVSYGVGYEQYV. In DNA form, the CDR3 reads TGCGCCAGCAGCCCTTCAACGGGGGTGAGTTATGGGGTTGGGTACGAGCAGTACGTC.

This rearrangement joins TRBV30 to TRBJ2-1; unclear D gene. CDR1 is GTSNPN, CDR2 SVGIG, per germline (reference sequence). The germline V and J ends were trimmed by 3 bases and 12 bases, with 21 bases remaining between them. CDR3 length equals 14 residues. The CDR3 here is CAWRTEFDILRQFF. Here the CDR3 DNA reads TGTGCCTGGAGGACGGAGTTCGACATCTTGAGGCAGTTCTTC.

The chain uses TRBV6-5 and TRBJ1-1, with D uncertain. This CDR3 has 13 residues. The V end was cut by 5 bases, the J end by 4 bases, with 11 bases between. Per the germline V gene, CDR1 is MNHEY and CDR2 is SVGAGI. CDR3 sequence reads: CASSRREVTEAFF. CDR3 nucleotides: TGTGCCAGCAGTCGCCGGGAGGTCACTGAAGCTTTCTTT.

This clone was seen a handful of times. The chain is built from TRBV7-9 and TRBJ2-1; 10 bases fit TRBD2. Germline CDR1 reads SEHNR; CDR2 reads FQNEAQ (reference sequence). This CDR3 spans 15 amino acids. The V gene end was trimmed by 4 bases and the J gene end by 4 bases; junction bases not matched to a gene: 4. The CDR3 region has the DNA TGTGCCAGCAGCTCTGGACTAGCGGAGTACAATGAGCAGTTCTTC. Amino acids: CASSSGLAEYNEQFF.

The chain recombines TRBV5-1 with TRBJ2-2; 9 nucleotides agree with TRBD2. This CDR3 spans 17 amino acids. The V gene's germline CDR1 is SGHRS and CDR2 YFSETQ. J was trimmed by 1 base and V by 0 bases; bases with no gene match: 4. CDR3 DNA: TGCGCCAGCAGCTTGGTTGGTAGCGGGAGGAACACCGGGGAGCTGTTTTTT. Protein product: CASSLVGSGRNTGELFF. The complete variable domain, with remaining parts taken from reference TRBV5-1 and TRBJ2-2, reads KAGVTQTPRYLIKTRGQQVTLSCSPISGHRSVSWYQQTPGQGLQFLFEYFSETQRNKGNFPGRFSGRQFSNSRSEMNVSTLELGDSALYLCASSLVGSGRNTGELFFGEGSRLTVL.

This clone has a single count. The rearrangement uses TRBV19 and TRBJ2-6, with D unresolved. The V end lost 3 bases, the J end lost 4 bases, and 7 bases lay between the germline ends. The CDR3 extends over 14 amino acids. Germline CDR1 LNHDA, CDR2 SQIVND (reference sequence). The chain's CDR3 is CASSMNNGANVLTF. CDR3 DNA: TGTGCCAGTAGTATGAACAACGGGGCCAACGTCCTGACTTTC.

The DNA for the CDR3 is TGTGCCAGCAGCCAGGAGGAGGGGCGGAGAACCTACGAGCAGTACTTC. The encoded protein is CASSQEEGRRTYEQYF. The chain combines TRBV7-9 with TRBJ2-7; D might be TRBD2 (6 bases). This CDR3 region has 16 residues. V shed 5 bases and J shed 2 bases, with 19 bases lying between them. CDR1 is SEHNR and CDR2 is FQNEAQ in the germline V gene (reference sequence).

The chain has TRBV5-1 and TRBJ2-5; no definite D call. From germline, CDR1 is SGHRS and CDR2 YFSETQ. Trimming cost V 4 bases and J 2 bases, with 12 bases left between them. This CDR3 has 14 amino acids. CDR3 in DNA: TGCGCCAGCAGCCAACAAGCACCTCAAGAGACCCAGTACTTC. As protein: CASSQQAPQETQYF. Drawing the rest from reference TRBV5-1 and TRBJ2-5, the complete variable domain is KAGVTQTPRYLIKTRGQQVTLSCSPISGHRSVSWYQQTPGQGLQFLFEYFSETQRNKGNFPGRFSGRQFSNSRSEMNVSTLELGDSALYLCASSQQAPQETQYFGPGTRLLVL.

The CDR3 is CASSLIHLSFPTDNEQFF. For the CDR3, the DNA is TGTGCCAGCAGCTTGATCCACCTGTCTTTCCCCACGGACAATGAGCAGTTCTTC. V is TRBV5-8 and J is TRBJ2-1; D unresolved. The germline V and J ends were trimmed by 1 base and 5 bases, with 22 bases remaining between them. The CDR3 has 18 amino acids. Germline CDR1 is SGHTS and CDR2 is YDEGEE.

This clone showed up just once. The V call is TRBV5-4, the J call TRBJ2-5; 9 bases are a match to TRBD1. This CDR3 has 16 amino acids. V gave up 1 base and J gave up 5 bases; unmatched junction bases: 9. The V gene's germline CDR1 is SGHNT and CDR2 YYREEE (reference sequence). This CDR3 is CASSLLDRGDLETQYF. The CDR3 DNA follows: TGTGCCAGCAGCTTGTTGGACAGGGGTGACCTGGAGACCCAGTACTTC.

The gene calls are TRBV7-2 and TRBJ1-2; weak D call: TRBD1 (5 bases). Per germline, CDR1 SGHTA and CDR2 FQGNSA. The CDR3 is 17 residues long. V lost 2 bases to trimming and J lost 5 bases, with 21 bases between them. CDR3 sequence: CASSLNQGDAGGYGYTF. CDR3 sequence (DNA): TGTGCCAGCAGCTTAAATCAAGGGGACGCTGGGGGTTATGGCTACACCTTC.

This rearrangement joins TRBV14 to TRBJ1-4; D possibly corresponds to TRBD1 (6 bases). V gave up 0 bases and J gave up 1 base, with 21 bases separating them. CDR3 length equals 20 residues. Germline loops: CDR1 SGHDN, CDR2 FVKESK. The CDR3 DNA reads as TGTGCCAGCAGCCAAGAAGGGGGGTTTGCTCCTTCTAGAACTAATGAAAAACTGTTTTTT. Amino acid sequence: CASSQEGGFAPSRTNEKLFF.

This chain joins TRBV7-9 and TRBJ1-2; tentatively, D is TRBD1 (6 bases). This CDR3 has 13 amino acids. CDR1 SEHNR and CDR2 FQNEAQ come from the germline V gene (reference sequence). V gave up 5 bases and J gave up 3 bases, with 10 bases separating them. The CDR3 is CASSRGQHYGYTF. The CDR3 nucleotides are TGTGCCAGCAGCCGCGGACAGCACTATGGCTACACCTTC.

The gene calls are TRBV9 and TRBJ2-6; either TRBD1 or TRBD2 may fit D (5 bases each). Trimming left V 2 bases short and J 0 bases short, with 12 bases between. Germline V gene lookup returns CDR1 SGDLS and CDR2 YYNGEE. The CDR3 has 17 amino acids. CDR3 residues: CASSVRGGLSGANVLTF. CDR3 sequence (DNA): TGTGCCAGCAGCGTGAGGGGCGGACTCTCTGGGGCCAACGTCCTGACTTTC.

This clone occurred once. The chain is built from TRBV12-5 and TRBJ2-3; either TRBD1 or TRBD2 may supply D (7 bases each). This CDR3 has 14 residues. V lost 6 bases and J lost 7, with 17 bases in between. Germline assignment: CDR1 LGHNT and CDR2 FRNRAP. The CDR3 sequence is CASGKRQGLNTQYF. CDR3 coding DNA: TGTGCTAGTGGAAAGAGACAGGGACTAAATACGCAGTATTTT.

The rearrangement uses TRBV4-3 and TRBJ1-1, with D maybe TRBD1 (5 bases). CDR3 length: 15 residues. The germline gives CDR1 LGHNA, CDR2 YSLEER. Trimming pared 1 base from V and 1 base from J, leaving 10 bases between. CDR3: CASSQGGSKNTEAFF. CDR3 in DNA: TGCGCCAGCAGCCAAGGGGGGTCTAAGAACACTGAAGCTTTCTTT.

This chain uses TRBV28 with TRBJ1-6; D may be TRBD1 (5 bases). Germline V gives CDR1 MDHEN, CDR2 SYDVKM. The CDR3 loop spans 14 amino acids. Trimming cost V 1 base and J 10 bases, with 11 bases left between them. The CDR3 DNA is TGTGCCAGCAGTTTATTCGGGGGAGAGTCACCCCTCCACTTT. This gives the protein CASSLFGGESPLHF.

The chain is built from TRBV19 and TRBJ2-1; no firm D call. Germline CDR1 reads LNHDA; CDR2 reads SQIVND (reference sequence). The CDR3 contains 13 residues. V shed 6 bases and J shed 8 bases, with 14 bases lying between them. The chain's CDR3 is CASRTEWSHEQFF. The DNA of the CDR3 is TGTGCCAGTAGAACTGAGTGGAGCCATGAGCAGTTCTTC.

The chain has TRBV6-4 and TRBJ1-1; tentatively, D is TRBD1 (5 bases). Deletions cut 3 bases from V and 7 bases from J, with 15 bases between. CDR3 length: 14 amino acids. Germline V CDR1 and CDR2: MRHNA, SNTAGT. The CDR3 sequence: CASSESFRTNEAFF. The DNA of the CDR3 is TGTGCCAGCAGTGAATCGTTTCGGACAAATGAAGCTTTCTTT.

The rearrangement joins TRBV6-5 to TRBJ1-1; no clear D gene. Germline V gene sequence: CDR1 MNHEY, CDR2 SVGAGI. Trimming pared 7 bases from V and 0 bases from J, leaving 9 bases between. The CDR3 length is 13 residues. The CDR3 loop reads CASKQVMNTEAFF. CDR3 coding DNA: TGTGCCAGCAAGCAGGTTATGAACACTGAAGCTTTCTTT.

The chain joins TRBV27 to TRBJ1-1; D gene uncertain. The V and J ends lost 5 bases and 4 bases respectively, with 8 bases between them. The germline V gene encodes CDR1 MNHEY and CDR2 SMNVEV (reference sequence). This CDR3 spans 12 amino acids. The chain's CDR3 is CASSIGGTEAFF. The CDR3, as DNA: TGTGCCAGCAGTATCGGAGGCACTGAAGCTTTCTTT.